These T cell receptor beta chains were read from a single sample in a study of shared clonotypes between healthy human individuals. Sequencing used immunoSEQ multiplex PCR; TCRdb keeps in-frame clones, though not all of them. The profile shows more than 2 million clones, approximately 94% of them singletons. The sample was naive CD8+ T cells sorted from blood. Receptor source: a man between 18 and 35 years old in good health. The CDR3 runs from the conserved cysteine through the conserved F or W. D genes are given only for firm matches. The size entry is marked missing in some rows and otherwise reads once, few, many or a size class.

>TRBJ2-3|TRBV30|-|-
TGTGCCTGGAGTGTCAGCGTAGGCACAGATACGCAGTATTTT
CAWSVSVGTDTQYF
>TRBJ2-7|TRBV27|TRBD1|few
TGTGCCAGCAGTTTATCGACAGGGTCCTACGAGCAGTACTTC
CASSLSTGSYEQYF
>TRBJ2-1|TRBV5-6|TRBD2|-
TGTGCCAGCAGCCCTCGGACTAGCGGGTACAATGAGCAGTTCTTC
CASSPRTSGYNEQFF
>TRBJ1-1|TRBV2|-|-
TGTGCCAGCAGTGAACCGGGGGGCCTAGCTTTCTTT
CASSEPGGLAFF
>TRBJ2-7|TRBV29-1|TRBD1|-
TGCAGCGTCCCGGGACAGGGCCCCTACGAGCAGTACTTC
CSVPGQGPYEQYF
>TRBJ2-2|TRBV4-1|-|few
TGCGCCAGCAGCCAAGCTCTACACACCGGGGAGCTGTTTTTT
CASSQALHTGELFF
>TRBJ1-1|TRBV4-3|-|-
TGCGCCAGCAGCCAAGAGGGGTACACTGAAGCTTTCTTT
CASSQEGYTEAFF
>TRBJ2-1|TRBV5-6|TRBD1|-
TGTGCCAGCAGCAGCGGGACAGGGATTAATGAGCAGTTCTTC
CASSSGTGINEQFF
>TRBJ1-2|TRBV5-6|-|-
TGTGCCAGCAGCCCTGGGCCCAACGGGTATGGCTACACCTTC
CASSPGPNGYGYTF
>TRBJ2-2|TRBV11-2|TRBD2|-
TGTGCCAGCAACCCCGGGACTAGCGGGTTTTTGAACACCGGGGAGCTGTTTTTT
CASNPGTSGFLNTGELFF
>TRBJ2-1|TRBV6-5|TRBD2|-
TGTGCCAGCAGTTACGTCAGGACTAGCGCATACAATGAGCAGTTCTTC
CASSYVRTSAYNEQFF
>TRBJ2-3|TRBV11-2|-|-
TGTGCCAGCAGCTTAAACCCTGATACGCAGTATTTT
CASSLNPDTQYF
>TRBJ2-1|TRBV10-3|TRBD1|once
TGTGCCATCAGTGAGGTTGGGGCAGGGGGCAGGAATGAGCAGTTCTTC
CAISEVGAGGRNEQFF
>TRBJ2-5|TRBV7-7|TRBD2|-
TGTGCTAGCAGCTTAGGTGCGGGAGGGGGAGAGACCCAGTACTTC
CASSLGAGGGETQYF
>TRBJ2-2|TRBV10-1|-|once
TGCGCCAGCAGTGATTTGATATCCGGGGAGCTGTTTTTT
CASSDLISGELFF
>TRBJ2-7|TRBV28|-|-
TGTGCCAGCAGTTTAGCCAGGAAGTCCTACGAGCAGTACTTC
CASSLARKSYEQYF
>TRBJ2-1|TRBV5-1|-|-
TGCGCCAGCAGCCCGTTATCCTACAATGAGCAGTTCTTC
CASSPLSYNEQFF
>TRBJ2-2|TRBV5-6|TRBD2|-
TGTGCCAGCAGCTTGGAAGTAGCGGGCGCTATCGGGGAGCTGTTTTTT
CASSLEVAGAIGELFF
>TRBJ2-1|TRBV11-2|-|-
TGTGCCAGCTCACCAACGAGGTCAACCTACAATGAGCAGTTCTTC
CASSPTRSTYNEQFF